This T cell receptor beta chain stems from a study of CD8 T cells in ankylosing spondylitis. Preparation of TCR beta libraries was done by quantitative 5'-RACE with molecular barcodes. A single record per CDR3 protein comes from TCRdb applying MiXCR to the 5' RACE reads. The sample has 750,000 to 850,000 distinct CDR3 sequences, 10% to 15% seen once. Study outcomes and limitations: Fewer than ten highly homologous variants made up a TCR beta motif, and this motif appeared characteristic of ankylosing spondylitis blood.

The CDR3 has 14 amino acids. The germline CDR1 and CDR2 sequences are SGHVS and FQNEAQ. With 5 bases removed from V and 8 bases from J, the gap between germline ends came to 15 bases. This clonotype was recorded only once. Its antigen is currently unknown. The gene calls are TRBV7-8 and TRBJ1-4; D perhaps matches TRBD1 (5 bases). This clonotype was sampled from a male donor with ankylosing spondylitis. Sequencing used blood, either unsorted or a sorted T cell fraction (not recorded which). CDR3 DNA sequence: TGTGCCAGCAGCATAGACAGACTTGGAGAAAAACTGTTTTTT. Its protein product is CASSIDRLGEKLFF. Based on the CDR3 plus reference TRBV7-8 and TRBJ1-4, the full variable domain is GAGVSQSPRYKVAKRGQDVALRCDPISGHVSLFWYQQALGQGPEFLTYFQNEAQLDKSGLPSDRFFAERPEGSVSTLKIQRTQQEDSAVYLCASSIDRLGEKLFFGSGTQLSVL.